The 28 T cell receptor beta chains below all came from one sample that was sequenced in a study of T cell responses to AZD1222 COVID-19 vaccine. Profiling relied on immunoSEQ multiplex PCR, and the TCRdb table lists in-frame clones only, not all of them. The repertoire holds some 84,000 clones, with roughly 85% as singletons. Sequenced material: peripheral blood, taken 28 days after the second AZD1222 dose. The receptors were sampled from an adult who received the AZD1222 COVID-19 vaccine.

With regard to this clone: The junction and the germline gene differ at one end; a read error may be behind it. Other DNA sequences in this sample translate to the same CDR3. The chain is built from TRBV7-2 and TRBJ1-2; D may be TRBD1 (5 bases). CDR1 SGHTA and CDR2 FQGNSA come from the germline V gene. CDR3 length: 15 amino acids. The CDR3 nucleotides read TGCGCCAGCAGCTTAGACAGCTCCGACTACTATGGCTACACCTTC. Its translation is CASSLDSSDYYGYTF.

The chain links TRBV27 to TRBJ1-1; D uncertain. The germline gives CDR1 MNHEY, CDR2 SMNVEV (reference sequence). This CDR3 has 14 amino acids. V was trimmed by 4 bases and J by 1 base, leaving 10 bases between them. CDR3 sequence reads: CASSSPTGNTEAFF. For the CDR3, the DNA is TGTGCCAGCAGTTCCCCTACCGGGAACACTGAAGCTTTCTTT.

The chain is built from TRBV24-1 and TRBJ2-2; either TRBD1 or TRBD2 may supply D (6 bases each). Looked up from germline, CDR1 is KGHDR and CDR2 is SFDVKD. V was clipped by 10 bases and J by 6 bases, with 14 bases between them. This CDR3 spans 13 amino acids. CDR3 region: CATTQGGAGELFF. DNA for the CDR3: TGTGCCACTACACAGGGAGGAGCCGGGGAGCTGTTTTTT.

This sequence joins TRBV6-5 and TRBJ2-1; TRBD2 matches at 12 bases. V lost 7 bases to trimming and J lost 6 bases; unmatched junction nucleotides: 1. Germline V gene sequence: CDR1 MNHEY, CDR2 SVGAGI. This CDR3 contains 13 residues. CDR3 in amino acids: CASTTSGSNEQFF. In DNA, the CDR3 is TGTGCCAGCACGACTAGCGGGAGCAATGAGCAGTTCTTC.

This chain uses TRBV19 with TRBJ1-2; 10 nucleotides match TRBD1. Germline CDR1 LNHDA, CDR2 SQIVND (reference sequence). CDR3 size: 14 residues. With V trimmed by 9 bases and J by 4 bases, 8 bases remained unmatched. DNA of the CDR3: TGTGCCAGCAGACAGGGGGCGCAAGGCTATGGCTACACCTTC. Translating gives CASRQGAQGYGYTF.

This sequence joins TRBV10-3 and TRBJ1-2; 9 bases match TRBD1. There are 15 residues in the CDR3. With V trimmed by 0 bases and J by 8 bases, 7 bases remained unmatched. Germline values: CDR1 ENHRY, CDR2 SYGVKD. The CDR3 DNA is TGTGCCATCAGTGAGTCGGGGACAGGGATGTCGGGCTACACCTTC. Its protein product is CAISESGTGMSGYTF.

This clone was seen repeatedly, ten times or more. The rearrangement joins TRBV4-3 to TRBJ2-7; maybe TRBD1 (6 bases). V shed 1 base and J shed 3 bases, with 16 bases lying between them. This CDR3 has 16 amino acids. The germline gives CDR1 LGHNA, CDR2 YSLEER. CDR3 in amino acids: CASSQGGDTSHYEQYF. CDR3 coding DNA: TGCGCCAGCAGCCAAGGAGGGGACACAAGCCACTACGAGCAGTACTTC.

The chain links TRBV21-1 to TRBJ1-4. TRBV21-1 is termed a pseudogene. CDR3 length: 13 residues. CDR3 nucleotides: TGTGCCAGCAGCAGACTCCCTAATGAAAAACTGTTTTTT. Translation: CASSRLPNEKLFF.

This clone was seen more than once but under ten times. This sequence joins TRBV10-2 and TRBJ1-2; possible D gene TRBD1, 5 bases. V shed 2 bases and J shed 5 bases, with 15 bases lying between them. This CDR3 region has 15 residues. CDR1 is WSHSY, CDR2 SAAADI, per germline. The CDR3 is CASSETLGTPYGYTF. CDR3 bases: TGCGCCAGCAGTGAGACCCTGGGGACCCCATATGGCTACACCTTC.

This clone was seen a single time. The chain has TRBV10-3 and TRBJ2-6; D is uncertain. Germline V gene sequence: CDR1 ENHRY, CDR2 SYGVKD. CDR3 length: 18 residues. Trimming stripped 4 bases from V and 0 bases from J, with 16 bases between. The DNA for the CDR3 is TGTGCCATCAGTGTTCGGAGCACTCAAAGCTCTGGGGCCAACGTCCTGACTTTC. Translated, it gives CAISVRSTQSSGANVLTF.

The chain uses TRBV7-3 and TRBJ2-6; D is possibly TRBD1 (5 bases). This CDR3 contains 14 residues. Trimming stripped 4 bases from V and 1 base from J, with 5 bases between. Germline lookup yields CDR1 SGHTA and CDR2 FQGTGA. In DNA form, the CDR3 reads TGTGCCAGCAGCTCAGGGTCTGGGGCCAACGTCCTGACTTTC. As protein: CASSSGSGANVLTF. Full variable domain (missing parts from reference TRBV7-3 and TRBJ2-6): GAGVSQTPSNKVTEKGKYVELRCDPISGHTALYWYRQSLGQGPEFLIYFQGTGAADDSGLPNDRFFAVRPEGSVSTLKIQRTERGDSAVYLCASSSGSGANVLTFGAGSRLTVL.

The chain joins TRBV9 to TRBJ1-2, with D perhaps matching TRBD1 (5 bases). The CDR3 extends over 13 amino acids. Germline assignment: CDR1 SGDLS and CDR2 YYNGEE. Trimming took off 3 bases at V and 4 bases at J, with 10 bases between the two ends. CDR3 protein: CASSEGGVYGYTF. DNA of the CDR3: TGTGCCAGCAGCGAGGGAGGGGTCTATGGCTACACCTTC.

In this sample, this clone turned up a few times. This chain joins TRBV7-3 and TRBJ2-1; 11 bases are a match to TRBD1. The CDR3 is made up of 16 amino acids. Germline CDR1 and CDR2: SGHTA and FQGTGA. The J segment lost 6 bases and the V segment lost 5 bases, leaving 9 bases of the junction unmatched. For the CDR3, the DNA is TGTGCCAGCAGCCCCCTGGACAGGGGGCAGGTCAATGAGCAGTTCTTC. It yields the protein CASSPLDRGQVNEQFF.

The genes are TRBV12-1 and TRBJ2-7; the D call TRBD2 from the table was never checked on the DNA. TRBV12-1 represents a pseudogene. The CDR3 has 15 residues. The CDR3 DNA sequence: TGTGCCAGCAGCTTTTCGACTAGCGGGAGTTTCGAGCAGTACTTC. The encoded protein is CASSFSTSGSFEQYF.

This chain connects TRBV11-2 to TRBJ2-1; TRBD2 agrees at 7 bases. CDR1 SGHAT and CDR2 FQNNGV come from the germline V gene. CDR3 length equals 15 residues. V lost 1 base to trimming and J lost 1 base; unmatched junction nucleotides: 1. The CDR3 here is CASSLAGGSYNEQFF. CDR3 DNA sequence: TGTGCCAGCAGCTTAGCCGGGGGGTCCTACAATGAGCAGTTCTTC.

The rearrangement uses TRBV10-3 and TRBJ1-2; the D gene is possibly TRBD1 (6 bases). This CDR3 spans 12 amino acids. V shed 6 bases and J shed 2 bases, with 7 bases lying between them. Looked up from germline, CDR1 is ENHRY and CDR2 is SYGVKD. The CDR3 sequence is CAIRQGNYGYTF. The DNA for the CDR3 is TGTGCCATCAGGCAGGGGAACTATGGCTACACCTTC.

The chain employs TRBV5-1 and TRBJ2-3, with 9 bases that match TRBD2. From germline, CDR1 is SGHRS and CDR2 YFSETQ. The CDR3 runs 13 residues. Trimming removed 7 bases from V and 2 bases from J; junction bases left unmatched: 2. The CDR3 spells CASQRGDTDTQYF. For the CDR3, the DNA is TGCGCCAGCCAGCGGGGGGACACAGATACGCAGTATTTT.

This clone was found once. The chain is built from TRBV11-2 and TRBJ2-7, with D possibly TRBD1 on 5 matching bases. The CDR3 extends over 17 amino acids. V dropped 6 bases and J dropped 1 base, with 22 bases sitting between them. Germline-derived CDR1 and CDR2 are SGHAT and FQNNGV. The CDR3 bases are TGTGCCAGCAGGGCGGTGGACAACCGTTTTTTGTCCTACGAGCAGTACTTC. Translated: CASRAVDNRFLSYEQYF.

The chain uses TRBV15 and TRBJ1-2; the D gene is possibly TRBD1 (5 bases). Deletions cut 1 base from V and 4 bases from J, with 10 bases between. The CDR3 is 14 residues long. In germline, CDR1 is LNHNV, CDR2 YYDKDF (reference sequence). The CDR3 nucleotides read TGTGCCACCAGCAGAGGGCCGGGGACCTATGGCTACACCTTC. Translation: CATSRGPGTYGYTF.

This clone appeared once. The chain is built from TRBV12-3 or TRBV12-4 and TRBJ1-2; the D is unclear. The CDR3 is 13 amino acids. Trimming cost V 1 base and J 8 bases, with 11 bases left between them. CDR3 coding DNA: TGTGCCAGCAGTTTAGGCGGGCTCAAGGGCTACACCTTC. It specifies CASSLGGLKGYTF.

This clone was seen only once. The rearrangement links TRBV4-3 to TRBJ1-4; D gene ambiguous. V was trimmed by 0 bases and J by 8 bases, leaving 19 bases between them. Germline assignment: CDR1 LGHNA and CDR2 YSLEER. CDR3 length: 17 residues. Written as DNA, the CDR3 is TGCGCCAGCAGCCAAGATTCGGGTTTGAGGGCGGGGGAAAAACTGTTTTTT. Residues: CASSQDSGLRAGEKLFF.

J is TRBJ2-3 and V is TRBV9; D gene uncertain. The germline V and J ends were trimmed by 1 base and 2 bases, with 8 bases remaining between them. CDR3 length: 14 amino acids. Germline V lookup: CDR1 SGDLS, CDR2 YYNGEE. Here the CDR3 reads CASSVLVTTDTQYF. CDR3 nucleotide sequence: TGTGCCAGCAGCGTATTGGTCACCACAGATACGCAGTATTTT.

This clone has only a few counts. The chain recombines TRBV19 with TRBJ1-1; D remains unclear. Trimming stripped 3 bases from V and 0 bases from J, with 11 bases between. Germline CDR1 LNHDA, CDR2 SQIVND (reference sequence). The CDR3 has 15 amino acids. The CDR3 is CASSIAETMNTEAFF. In DNA, the CDR3 is TGTGCCAGTAGTATTGCAGAGACTATGAACACTGAAGCTTTCTTT.

This chain uses TRBV6-5 with TRBJ1-3; D is unclear. The CDR3 spans 15 residues. Looked up from germline, CDR1 is MNHEY and CDR2 is SVGAGI. V lost 6 bases to trimming and J lost 0 bases, with 12 bases between them. CDR3 sequence reads: CASSPVGYSGNTIYF. The CDR3 nucleotides are TGTGCCAGCAGCCCGGTGGGGTACTCTGGAAACACCATATATTTT.

The chain is built from TRBV6-5 and TRBJ2-7, with D perhaps given as TRBD1 or TRBD2 (5 bases each). V lost 6 bases and J lost 6, with 15 bases in between. The CDR3 spans 13 residues. Germline V gene lookup returns CDR1 MNHEY and CDR2 SVGAGI. The CDR3, as DNA: TGTGCCAGCAGCACGGGACCCAAGCGCGAGCAGTACGTC. Translated: CASSTGPKREQYV.

The chain carries TRBV7-2 and TRBJ2-3, with 9 bases lining up with TRBD2. The junction had 17 bases not matched to a gene; V was cut back by 5 bases and J by 2 bases. This CDR3 spans 19 amino acids. Looked up from germline, CDR1 is SGHTA and CDR2 is FQGNSA. CDR3 amino acids: CASSIRPPRSGGFTDTQYF. For the CDR3, the DNA is TGTGCCAGCAGCATTAGGCCCCCTAGGAGCGGGGGGTTCACAGATACGCAGTATTTT.

V gene TRBV5-1 combines with J gene TRBJ2-1, with 11 bases aligning to TRBD2. Germline values: CDR1 SGHRS, CDR2 YFSETQ. The CDR3 is made up of 16 amino acids. Germline trimming cut 4 bases from V and 8 bases from J; bases unmatched to any gene: 11. In nucleotides, the CDR3 is TGCGCCAGCAGCCGCTCGGGACTAGCGGAGTCGGATGAGCAGTTCTTC. Protein product: CASSRSGLAESDEQFF. The variable domain in full, with the rest retrieved from reference TRBV5-1 and TRBJ2-1, is KAGVTQTPRYLIKTRGQQVTLSCSPISGHRSVSWYQQTPGQGLQFLFEYFSETQRNKGNFPGRFSGRQFSNSRSEMNVSTLELGDSALYLCASSRSGLAESDEQFFGPGTRLTVL.

This clone was found once. The chain couples TRBV27 to TRBJ1-5; perhaps TRBD1 as D (6 bases). V gave up 4 bases and J gave up 7 bases, with 14 bases separating them. This CDR3 contains 14 residues. Germline V gene data show CDR1 as MNHEY and CDR2 as SMNVEV (reference sequence). CDR3 DNA: TGTGCCAGCAGTTCCCCGGACAGACGACAGCCCCAGCATTTT. It codes for CASSSPDRRQPQHF.